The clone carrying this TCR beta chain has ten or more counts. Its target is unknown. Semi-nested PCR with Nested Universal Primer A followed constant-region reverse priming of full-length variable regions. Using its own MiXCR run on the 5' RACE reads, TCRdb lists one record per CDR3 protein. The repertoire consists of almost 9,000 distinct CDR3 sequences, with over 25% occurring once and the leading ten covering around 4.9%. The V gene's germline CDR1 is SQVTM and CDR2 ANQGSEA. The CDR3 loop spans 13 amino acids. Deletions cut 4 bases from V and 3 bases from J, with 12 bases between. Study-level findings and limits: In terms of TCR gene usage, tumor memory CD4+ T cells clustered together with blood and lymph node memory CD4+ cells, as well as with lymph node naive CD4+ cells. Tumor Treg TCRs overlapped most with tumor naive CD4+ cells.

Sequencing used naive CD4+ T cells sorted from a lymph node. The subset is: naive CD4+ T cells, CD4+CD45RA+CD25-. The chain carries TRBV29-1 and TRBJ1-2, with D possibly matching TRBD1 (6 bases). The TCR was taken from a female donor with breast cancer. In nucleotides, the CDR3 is TGCAGCGTTGCCACAGGGCAGGACTATGGCTACACCTTC. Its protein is CSVATGQDYGYTF.